Listed below are T cell receptor beta chains from one sample, sequenced in a study of blood T cell repertoires in COVID-19. Here immunoSEQ multiplex PCR was the method, and the copy in TCRdb shows in-frame clones only, minus some. Of nearly 350,000 clones listed, 80% to 90% are singletons. What was sequenced was peripheral blood. All receptors derive from a young man with active or convalescent COVID-19. CDR3s include the opening cysteine and the closing phenylalanine or tryptophan. The order of the fields is CDR3 DNA, CDR3 protein, J gene, D gene, clone size, V gene. The D gene is left open where the match is weak. The listing skips clone size in some rows; elsewhere it reads once, few, many or a size class.

TGTGCCAGCAGCCCCCTCTCGAGCACAGATACGCAGTATTTT,CASSPLSSTDTQYF,TRBJ2-3,.,.,TRBV3-1/TRBV3-2
TGTGCCAGCAGTTTGGGCCTCGCCCGGGAAAAACTGTTTTTT,CASSLGLAREKLFF,TRBJ1-4,.,.,TRBV28
TGTGCCAGTAGTGCCTATAACACCGGGGAGCTGTTTTTT,CASSAYNTGELFF,TRBJ2-2,.,few,TRBV19
TGTGCCATCAGAACAGGGCTGGTGAACACTGAAGCTTTCTTT,CAIRTGLVNTEAFF,TRBJ1-1,.,.,TRBV10-3
TGTGCCAGCAGCGTCGGGGGGTATAGCAATCAGCCCCAGCATTTT,CASSVGGYSNQPQHF,TRBJ1-5,.,.,TRBV9
TGCGCCAGCAGCCCCCAAGCAGGGGCGAACTATGGCTACACCTTC,CASSPQAGANYGYTF,TRBJ1-2,.,.,TRBV4-1
TGTGCCAGCAGCTTCGGCGGGACAGGGGTAGTGAGCACTGAAGCTTTCTTT,CASSFGGTGVVSTEAFF,TRBJ1-1,TRBD1,.,TRBV5-4
TGTGCCAGTAGTACCCCTGGCCACCGTGAGCAGTTCTTC,CASSTPGHREQFF,TRBJ2-1,.,.,TRBV19
TGTGCCACCACCCTCCGGGGAAACCTTTACGAGCAGTACTTC,CATTLRGNLYEQYF,TRBJ2-7,.,.,TRBV24-1
TGTGCCAGCAGCGCCTTACAGGGGGGAAAACCTGAAGCTTTCTTT,CASSALQGGKPEAFF,TRBJ1-1,TRBD1,few,TRBV11-3
TGCGCCAGCAGCCAAGGACAGGGCCCTAGTTCACCCCTCCACTTT,CASSQGQGPSSPLHF,TRBJ1-6,TRBD1,.,TRBV4-1
TGCGCCAGCAGCTTCGAGGGAAGTGAAGCTTTCTTT,CASSFEGSEAFF,TRBJ1-1,.,.,TRBV4-1
TGCGCCACCAAAGTCGGCCAGCGAGACGAGCAGTACTTC,CATKVGQRDEQYF,TRBJ2-7,.,.,TRBV5-1
TGTGCCTGGGCCGGGCCCGAGGGCACCATATATTTT,CAWAGPEGTIYF,TRBJ1-3,.,once,TRBV30
TGTGCCAGCAGCCCTGGGGGGGCGCGGAATGAAAAACTGTTTTTT,CASSPGGARNEKLFF,TRBJ1-4,.,.,TRBV28
TGTGCCAGCAATCCCGACACTGAAGCTTTCTTT,CASNPDTEAFF,TRBJ1-1,.,few,TRBV2
TGTGCCAGCAGTTGGGACAGGGACACTGAAGCTTTCTTT,CASSWDRDTEAFF,TRBJ1-1,TRBD1,few,TRBV11-3
TGTGCCAGCAGTGAATTGAGTCGGGGGGGAGCTAGCACAGATACGCAGTATTTT,CASSELSRGGASTDTQYF,TRBJ2-3,TRBD2,.,TRBV2
TGTGCCAGCTCCTGGGGCAGGCGGGGCACTAATGAAAAACTGTTTTTT,CASSWGRRGTNEKLFF,TRBJ1-4,.,.,TRBV2
TGTGCCAGCAGCCAAGGTTCAGGGGCGACCTACGAGCAGTACTTC,CASSQGSGATYEQYF,TRBJ2-7,.,.,TRBV3-1/TRBV3-2
TGTGCCAGCACCGGACAGGGCATCACTGAAGCTTTCTTT,CASTGQGITEAFF,TRBJ1-1,TRBD1,.,TRBV3-1/TRBV3-2
TGCGCCAGCAGCCCGGGTGGGCTAGCGGGGTTCACAGATACGCAGTATTTT,CASSPGGLAGFTDTQYF,TRBJ2-3,TRBD2,.,TRBV5-1
TGTGCCACCGCGTCTATCTCCTACAATGAGCAGTTCTTC,CATASISYNEQFF,TRBJ2-1,.,.,TRBV19
TGTGCCAGCGGATCGACGGAGGGTGGTTCACCCCTCCACTTT,CASGSTEGGSPLHF,TRBJ1-6,.,.,TRBV6-5
TGTGCCAGCAGTTACGCGGGGGCCTCCGATGAGCAGTTCTTC,CASSYAGASDEQFF,TRBJ2-1,.,few,TRBV6-2/TRBV6-3
TGTGCCAGCAGCCCTTCCGGGGAGAGGCGCACAGATACGCAGTATTTT,CASSPSGERRTDTQYF,TRBJ2-3,.,.,TRBV9
TGTGCCAGCAGCTTAGAAGAGCGGAGGAATGAGCAGTTCTTC,CASSLEERRNEQFF,TRBJ2-1,.,once,TRBV7-9
TGTGCCTGGAGTGTAGCGGCGGGATATAATTCACCCCTCCACTTT,CAWSVAAGYNSPLHF,TRBJ1-6,.,.,TRBV30
TGTGCCAGCAGTCCGGGGACAGGGGCTGTGTATGGCTACACCTTC,CASSPGTGAVYGYTF,TRBJ1-2,TRBD1,few,TRBV27
TGTGCCAGTAGGCAAACTAGCGGGAGAAACTACGAGCAGTACTTC,CASRQTSGRNYEQYF,TRBJ2-7,TRBD2,.,TRBV19
TGTGCCAGCAGCCACTACAGGGCGGTTGCGGAAAAACTGTTTTTT,CASSHYRAVAEKLFF,TRBJ1-4,.,once,TRBV11-2
TGTGCCAGCAGCCACACCTCAGGGGGCAATGAGCAGTTCTTC,CASSHTSGGNEQFF,TRBJ2-1,TRBD1,.,TRBV3-1/TRBV3-2
TGCGCCAGCAGCCAAGATTCGGGGACAGGGTTGACTGAAGCTTTCTTT,CASSQDSGTGLTEAFF,TRBJ1-1,TRBD1,.,TRBV4-3
TGTGCCAGCAGCTTTCAGGGGGCGCGAACTGAAGCTTTCTTT,CASSFQGARTEAFF,TRBJ1-1,TRBD1,.,TRBV5-4
TGTGCCAGCAGCCCGGCTAGCGGGAGTGATGAGCAGTTCTTC,CASSPASGSDEQFF,TRBJ2-1,TRBD2,.,TRBV3-1/TRBV3-2
TGCGCCAGCAGCTCCACAGGGCCTGACACTGAAGCTTTCTTT,CASSSTGPDTEAFF,TRBJ1-1,.,.,TRBV5-1
TGTGCCAGCAGCAGAACAGGGGCCGGCAATCAGCCCCAGCATTTT,CASSRTGAGNQPQHF,TRBJ1-5,TRBD1,.,TRBV5-8
TGTGCCAGCAGCTTAAAGCGGGAGGGCCTGAATGAGCAGTTCTTC,CASSLKREGLNEQFF,TRBJ2-1,TRBD2,.,TRBV7-2
TGTGCCATTCGGACAGACCCGAACACCGGGGAGCTGTTTTTT,CAIRTDPNTGELFF,TRBJ2-2,.,.,TRBV10-3
TGTGCCAGCGACAGGGGAGATGCAACTAATGAAAAACTGTTTTTT,CASDRGDATNEKLFF,TRBJ1-4,TRBD1,.,TRBV9
TGCGCCAGCAGCCAAGGGGCTAGCGCCTCCTACGAGCAGTACTTC,CASSQGASASYEQYF,TRBJ2-7,.,.,TRBV4-1
TGTGCCAGCAGCTTGCGAGAGAGGTATGGCTACACCTTC,CASSLRERYGYTF,TRBJ1-2,.,.,TRBV5-6
TGTGCCAGCAGCGTAGACGGGAACACAGATACGCAGTATTTT,CASSVDGNTDTQYF,TRBJ2-3,.,once,TRBV9
TGTGCCAGTAGTCCGGGACAGGGGGCCACCTACGAGCAGTACTTC,CASSPGQGATYEQYF,TRBJ2-7,TRBD1,.,TRBV19
TGTGCCAGCATGCCAGCGGGGGACCCCACAGATACGCAGTATTTT,CASMPAGDPTDTQYF,TRBJ2-3,TRBD2,few,TRBV9
TGCGCCAGCAGCCACGTACACCTACAGGGGGCGGACACTGAAGCTTTCTTT,CASSHVHLQGADTEAFF,TRBJ1-1,TRBD1,.,TRBV4-1
TGTGCCAGCATCCTAGCTGGCAGTACCCAAGAGACCCAGTACTTC,CASILAGSTQETQYF,TRBJ2-5,.,.,TRBV3-1/TRBV3-2
TGCGCCAGCAGCCAGGGGACAGGGGATTTTCAAGAGACCCAGTACTTC,CASSQGTGDFQETQYF,TRBJ2-5,TRBD1,few,TRBV4-1
TGTGCCTGGTCAGGGGGCGGCTACGAGCAGTACTTC,CAWSGGGYEQYF,TRBJ2-7,TRBD1,.,TRBV30
TGTGCCAGCAGCCAAGAGGGGGGAACGGGACTAGCGGGGGCTCCTAGGGAGACCCAGTACTTC,CASSQEGGTGLAGAPRETQYF,TRBJ2-5,TRBD2,.,TRBV4-2
TGCGCCAGCAGCCAAGGGGGCAGGGCCTCTAATGAAAAACTGTTTTTT,CASSQGGRASNEKLFF,TRBJ1-4,.,.,TRBV4-3
TGTGCCAGCAGCTTAACGTATTCCAGCCAAGAGACCCAGTACTTC,CASSLTYSSQETQYF,TRBJ2-5,.,.,TRBV7-3
TGCGCCAGCAGCTTGGCGGGAAGCTCCTACAATGAGCAGTTCTTC,CASSLAGSSYNEQFF,TRBJ2-1,.,.,TRBV5-1
TGTGCCAGCAGTCCGGACAGGGGCACAGATACGCAGTATTTT,CASSPDRGTDTQYF,TRBJ2-3,TRBD1,once,TRBV27
TGTGCCAGCAGCCGGAGTTTTAACACTGAAGCTTTCTTT,CASSRSFNTEAFF,TRBJ1-1,.,.,TRBV9
TGTGCCACCAGCGTCGAACTAACAGGGTACTATGGCTACACCTTC,CATSVELTGYYGYTF,TRBJ1-2,.,.,TRBV15
TGTGCCAGCAGTTACTCTTCCAGTTTCGAGCAGTACTTC,CASSYSSSFEQYF,TRBJ2-7,.,.,TRBV6-6
TGTGCCAGCAGCCTCCGGGACAGGGGCTACAATGAGCAGTTCTTC,CASSLRDRGYNEQFF,TRBJ2-1,TRBD1,.,TRBV7-3